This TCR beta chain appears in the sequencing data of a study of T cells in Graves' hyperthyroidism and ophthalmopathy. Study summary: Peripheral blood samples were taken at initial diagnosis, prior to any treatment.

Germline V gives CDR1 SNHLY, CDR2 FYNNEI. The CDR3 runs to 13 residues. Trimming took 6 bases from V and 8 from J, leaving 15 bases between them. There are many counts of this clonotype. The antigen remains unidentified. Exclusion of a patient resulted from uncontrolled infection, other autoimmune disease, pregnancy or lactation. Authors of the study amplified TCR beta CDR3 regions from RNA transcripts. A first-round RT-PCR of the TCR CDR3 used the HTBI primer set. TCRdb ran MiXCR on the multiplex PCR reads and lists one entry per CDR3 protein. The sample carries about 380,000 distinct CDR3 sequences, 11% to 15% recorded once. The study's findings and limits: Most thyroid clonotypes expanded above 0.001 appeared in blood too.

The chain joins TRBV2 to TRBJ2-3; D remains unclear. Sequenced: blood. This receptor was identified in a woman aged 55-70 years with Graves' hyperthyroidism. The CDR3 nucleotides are TGTGCCAGCAGCTACGACCCCTCGGGTACGCAGTATTTT. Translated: CASSYDPSGTQYF.